This T cell receptor beta chain derives from a study of shared clonotypes between healthy human individuals. The CDR3 spans 15 residues. The ends were cut back, 2 bases at V and 3 bases at J, with 14 bases in the middle. Looked up from germline, CDR1 is SGHVS and CDR2 is FQNEAQ. A split of CD4+ cells into CD45RA+ naive and CD45RA-negative memory subsets was performed. Method: immunoSEQ multiplex PCR; TCRdb's copy keeps in-frame clones and lacks some. This sample has around 1.6 million clones; about 98% occur once, and the top ten carry 0.4% to 0.55%. This receptor was taken from a man aged 25 to 40 in good health. Sequencing was done on a sample of naive CD4+ T cells sorted from blood. Noted subset: CD45RA+ positively selected. V gene TRBV7-8 combines with J gene TRBJ2-7; weak D call: TRBD2 (5 bases). CDR3: CASSLLSGLNYEQYF. The DNA for the CDR3 is TGTGCCAGCAGCTTACTGTCTGGACTGAACTACGAGCAGTACTTC.